These 27 T cell receptor beta chains came from one sample sequenced in a study of cytomegalovirus exposure and HLA in healthy donors (dated by TCRdb to between 2016 and 2019). Receptor amplification or capture employed the immunoSEQ multiplex PCR assay. For the multiplex PCR, a mixture combining 60 forward primers for TCR Vbeta segments and 13 reverse primers for TCR Jbeta segments was used. Not all clones reach the TCRdb copy of this immuneACCESS table, which keeps in-frame sequences only. Checked studies attribute under half of the gap to unresolved V genes and leave the rest unexplained. The sample records some 150,000 clones, approximately 79% of which are singletons. The ten largest clones add up to 4.2% of the sample. Input material: PBMCs. These receptors originate from a man in his fifties or sixties in good health and CMV-seropositive.

This rearrangement joins TRBV2 to TRBJ1-1; tentatively, D is TRBD1 (5 bases). Trimming pared 6 bases from V and 2 bases from J, leaving 13 bases between. Germline CDR1 is SNHLY and CDR2 is FYNNEI. The CDR3 sequence is 14 residues long. CDR3 nucleotides: TGTGCCAGCAGATGGGGCCGTTCCAACACTGAAGCTTTCTTT. Encoded protein: CASRWGRSNTEAFF. The full variable domain, with the rest looked up from reference TRBV2 and TRBJ1-1, is EPEVTQTPSHQVTQMGQEVILRCVPISNHLYFYWYRQILGQKVEFLVSFYNNEISEKSEIFDDQFSVERPDGSNFTLKIRSTKLEDSAMYFCASRWGRSNTEAFFGQGTRLTVV.

The chain carries TRBV19 and TRBJ2-3; 9 bases are a match to TRBD2. This CDR3 is built from 15 residues. Looked up from germline, CDR1 is LNHDA and CDR2 is SQIVND (reference sequence). V shed 2 bases and J 7 bases; nucleotides not matched to a gene: 7. The CDR3 sequence is CASSITGGGANTQYF. DNA of the CDR3: TGTGCCAGTAGTATAACGGGCGGGGGGGCAAATACGCAGTATTTT.

CDR3 nucleotides: TGTGCCAGCAGTCCCGCGGTCGGGTGGGAGCAGTACTTC. Translated: CASSPAVGWEQYF. This sequence joins TRBV27 and TRBJ2-7; D is undetermined. Trimming removed 5 bases at V and 7 bases at J, with 15 bases between. Per the germline V gene, CDR1 is MNHEY and CDR2 is SMNVEV (reference sequence). This CDR3 has 13 residues.

This clone was detected only a few times. The rearrangement uses TRBV4-1 and TRBJ1-1; D unclear. Germline lookup yields CDR1 MGHRA and CDR2 YSYEKL. Trimming shortened V by 4 bases and J by 7 bases, and 7 bases separated the two germline ends. The CDR3 covers 11 residues. The CDR3 nucleotides are TGCGCCAGCAGCCCGGGTGGTGAAGCTTTCTTT. It is translated as CASSPGGEAFF.

The chain joins TRBV5-1 to TRBJ1-2, with D perhaps matching TRBD1 (5 bases). V was trimmed by 4 bases and J by 4 bases, leaving 17 bases between them. CDR1 SGHRS and CDR2 YFSETQ come from the germline V gene. This CDR3 is 15 amino acids long. The CDR3 here is CASSPAGSGAYGYTF. Written as DNA, the CDR3 is TGCGCCAGCAGCCCCGCGGGGTCTGGGGCCTATGGCTACACCTTC.

The chain uses TRBV10-2 and TRBJ1-2; the match to TRBD1 covers 8 bases. The germline V gene encodes CDR1 WSHSY and CDR2 SAAADI. V shed 4 bases, J shed 0 bases, and the junction held 1 base outside the gene matches. The CDR3 loop spans 14 amino acids. CDR3 DNA sequence: TGCGCCAGCAGTGTGACAGGGGCTAACTATGGCTACACCTTC. It yields the protein CASSVTGANYGYTF.

The chain joins TRBV6-1 to TRBJ2-3, with 7 positions matching TRBD1. Germline-derived CDR1 and CDR2 are MNHNS and SASEGT. V was pared by 4 bases and J by 4 bases, with 11 bases of the junction left unmatched. The CDR3 is 16 amino acids. CDR3 residues: CASSVRDRYSSDTQYF. The CDR3 DNA follows: TGTGCCAGCAGTGTTCGGGACAGATACTCCTCAGATACGCAGTATTTT.

V and J are TRBV2 and TRBJ1-3; TRBD1 is a possible D gene (5 bases). Germline loops: CDR1 SNHLY, CDR2 FYNNEI. The CDR3 is 12 amino acids. Trimming removed 8 bases at V and 8 bases at J, with 13 bases between. The CDR3 nucleotides read TGTGCCAGCGGCCTTAAGGGGTACACCATATATTTT. Translated: CASGLKGYTIYF.

This clone was counted a few times. This sequence joins TRBV27 and TRBJ2-7; TRBD1 aligns across 10 bases. The germline CDR1 and CDR2 sequences are MNHEY and SMNVEV (reference sequence). With 6 bases clipped from V and 1 base from J, the junction kept 3 bases outside the gene matches. The CDR3 is 14 residues long. The CDR3 DNA follows: TGTGCCAGCAGACGGACAGGGGGTTCCTACGAGCAGTACTTC. This codes for CASRRTGGSYEQYF.

J is TRBJ2-2 and V is TRBV18; D possibly corresponds to TRBD1 (5 bases). This CDR3 spans 15 amino acids. Per germline, CDR1 KGHSH and CDR2 LQKENI. V shed 4 bases and J shed 5 bases, with 14 bases lying between them. DNA for the CDR3: TGTGCCAGCTCACTTTTGGCAGGGCGGACCGGGGAGCTGTTTTTT. Amino acid sequence: CASSLLAGRTGELFF. Based on the CDR3 plus reference TRBV18 and TRBJ2-2, the full variable domain is NAGVMQNPRHLVRRRGQEARLRCSPMKGHSHVYWYRQLPEEGLKFMVYLQKENIIDESGMPKERFSAEFPKEGPSILRIQQVVRGDSAAYFCASSLLAGRTGELFFGEGSRLTVL.

The chain couples TRBV6-1 to TRBJ2-3, with 9 positions matching TRBD2. This CDR3 has 15 amino acids. V dropped 5 bases and J dropped 1; count of bases not matched to a gene: 4. Germline CDR1 and CDR2: MNHNS and SASEGT. CDR3 coding DNA: TGTGCCAGCAGTTTAGCGGGAGCGGGCACAGATACGCAGTATTTT. It specifies CASSLAGAGTDTQYF.

The chain links TRBV6-1 to TRBJ2-3; possibly TRBD2 for D (5 bases). This CDR3 is built from 15 residues. V lost 7 bases and J lost 1, with 15 bases in between. CDR1 and CDR2 (germline): MNHNS, SASEGT. In nucleotides, the CDR3 is TGTGCCAGCAATCTGCGTGGACTGGGCACAGATACGCAGTATTTT. Translation: CASNLRGLGTDTQYF.

The chain employs TRBV10-1 and TRBJ1-5, with a possible D match to TRBD1 (6 bases). Germline lookup yields CDR1 WNHNN and CDR2 SYGVQD (reference sequence). The germline V and J ends were trimmed by 6 bases and 6 bases, with 36 bases remaining between them. The CDR3 is 21 amino acids. The chain's CDR3 is CASSEGVQGLMEKRGRQPQHF. The CDR3 coding sequence is TGCGCCAGCAGCGAAGGGGTCCAGGGGTTGATGGAAAAAAGGGGTCGTCAGCCCCAGCATTTT.

This clone was seen just once. This chain joins TRBV5-1 and TRBJ1-6; 7 nucleotides match TRBD1. Trimming removed 0 bases from V and 7 bases from J; junction bases left unmatched: 1. CDR3 length equals 14 residues. CDR1 and CDR2 (germline): SGHRS, YFSETQ. Here the CDR3 DNA reads TGCGCCAGCAGCTTGGAGGGGGCGAATTCACCCCTCCACTTT. Residues: CASSLEGANSPLHF.

The V call is TRBV18, the J call TRBJ2-1, with 9 bases fitting TRBD2. CDR3 size: 14 residues. Losses at the gene ends were 6 bases for V and 5 bases for J; bases not matched to a gene: 5. The germline V gene has CDR1 KGHSH and CDR2 LQKENI. The CDR3: CASSTTSGHNEQFF. The CDR3 DNA sequence: TGTGCCAGCTCGACGACTAGCGGTCACAATGAGCAGTTCTTC.

This chain uses TRBV11-1 with TRBJ1-2; 8 positions agree with TRBD1. The CDR3 consists of 14 residues. Germline lookup yields CDR1 SGHAT and CDR2 FQDESV (reference sequence). With 4 bases clipped from V and 7 bases from J, the junction kept 8 bases outside the gene matches. This chain's CDR3 is CASSSAGGYGGYTF. For the CDR3, the DNA is TGTGCCAGCAGCTCAGCAGGGGGCTATGGTGGCTACACCTTC.

The table lists this clone with a few counts. This sequence joins TRBV7-2 and TRBJ2-3; no reliable D call. The CDR3 has 13 amino acids. Germline lookup yields CDR1 SGHTA and CDR2 FQGNSA. V dropped 0 bases and J dropped 6 bases, with 7 bases sitting between them. The CDR3 is CASSLAARDTQYF. In nucleotides, the CDR3 is TGTGCCAGCAGCTTAGCGGCCAGGGATACGCAGTATTTT.

This clone has just one count. The chain links TRBV5-4 to TRBJ2-5, with 10 bases lining up with TRBD2. Germline CDR1 reads SGHNT; CDR2 reads YYREEE (reference sequence). V lost 4 bases and J lost 5; bases outside the gene matches: 14. This CDR3 has 17 amino acids. In DNA, the CDR3 is TGTGCCAGCAGCCCTAAGCAATTAGCGGGAGGTGGGGAGACCCAGTACTTC. This codes for CASSPKQLAGGGETQYF.

The chain recombines TRBV21-1 with TRBJ2-2; TRBD1, as called in the table, went unchecked against the DNA. TRBV21-1 is tagged as a pseudogene. The CDR3 contains 16 residues. The CDR3, as DNA: TGTGCCAGCAGGATTCCCGGGACAGCGAACACCGGGGAGCTGTTTTTT. Residues: CASRIPGTANTGELFF.

The table lists this clone with a few counts. The chain uses TRBV6-5 and TRBJ1-1, with D uncertain. V was clipped by 7 bases and J by 9 bases, with 12 bases between them. The CDR3 is made up of 11 amino acids. CDR1 and CDR2 (germline): MNHEY, SVGAGI. The CDR3 nucleotides are TGTGCCAGCAAAACCCGAGGGCAAGCTTTCTTT. It yields the protein CASKTRGQAFF.

The V and J genes are TRBV7-2 and TRBJ1-5; D ambiguous. CDR1 SGHTA and CDR2 FQGNSA come from the germline V gene. This CDR3 has 19 residues. Trimming cost V 5 bases and J 0 bases, with 23 bases left between them. CDR3 nucleotide sequence: TGTGCCAGCAGCCATAACGTGAACGTACAACCATATAGCAATCAGCCCCAGCATTTT. It encodes CASSHNVNVQPYSNQPQHF.

The CDR3 reads CASSQELAGGPYNEQFF. Here the CDR3 DNA reads TGCGCCAGCAGCCAAGAACTAGCGGGAGGCCCCTACAATGAGCAGTTCTTC. The chain carries TRBV4-3 and TRBJ2-1, with 12 bases fitting TRBD2. This CDR3 region has 17 residues. V dropped 0 bases and J dropped 2; count of bases not matched to a gene: 2. Germline-derived CDR1 and CDR2 are LGHNA and YSLEER.

This clone was counted only a few times. The J gene is TRBJ2-3, the V gene TRBV6-5, with a tentative D call TRBD2 (7 bases). The CDR3 is made up of 14 amino acids. Germline CDR1 is MNHEY and CDR2 is SVGAGI. The CDR3 DNA reads as TGTGTTACAAGGGGGAGGGGCAGAGGAGATACGCAGTATTTT. It is translated as CVTRGRGRGDTQYF.

The chain uses TRBV19 and TRBJ1-6, with D possibly matching TRBD1 (6 bases). The germline V gene has CDR1 LNHDA and CDR2 SQIVND (reference sequence). This CDR3 is built from 11 residues. This CDR3 reads CAGGYNSPLHF. CDR3 DNA: TGTGCAGGGGGCTATAATTCACCCCTCCACTTT.

V is TRBV2 and J is TRBJ2-5; unclear D gene. This CDR3 comprises 13 residues. V was pared by 1 base and J by 7 bases, with 10 bases between. From germline, CDR1 is SNHLY and CDR2 FYNNEI. The CDR3 region is CASSEVDFRTQYF. CDR3 coding DNA: TGTGCCAGCAGTGAAGTTGACTTCCGGACCCAGTACTTC.

This chain uses TRBV5-1 with TRBJ2-3; maybe TRBD2 (6 bases). The V end was cut by 1 base, the J end by 1 base, with 10 bases between. The CDR3 has 15 amino acids. CDR1 is SGHRS, CDR2 YFSETQ, per germline. CDR3 sequence (DNA): TGCGCCAGCAGCTTGATCAGGGAGGGCACAGATACGCAGTATTTT. Protein sequence: CASSLIREGTDTQYF. Variable domain in full (rest from reference TRBV5-1 and TRBJ2-3): KAGVTQTPRYLIKTRGQQVTLSCSPISGHRSVSWYQQTPGQGLQFLFEYFSETQRNKGNFPGRFSGRQFSNSRSEMNVSTLELGDSALYLCASSLIREGTDTQYFGPGTRLTVL.

The chain couples TRBV18 to TRBJ1-2; D unresolved. CDR1 is KGHSH, CDR2 LQKENI, per germline. The CDR3 consists of 14 residues. V dropped 1 base and J dropped 6 bases, with 12 bases sitting between them. CDR3 in amino acids: CASSPQTYGDGYTF. In nucleotides, the CDR3 is TGTGCCAGCTCACCACAGACATACGGGGATGGCTACACCTTC. The full variable domain, rest sourced from reference TRBV18 and TRBJ1-2, is NAGVMQNPRHLVRRRGQEARLRCSPMKGHSHVYWYRQLPEEGLKFMVYLQKENIIDESGMPKERFSAEFPKEGPSILRIQQVVRGDSAAYFCASSPQTYGDGYTFGSGTRLTVV.